These 10 T cell receptor beta chains came from one sample sequenced in a study of regulatory T cells (dated by TCRdb to between 2018 and 2020). These receptors lack a known antigen. Points the paper makes about the study in general: Enrichment for hydrophobic residues at CDR3 positions 6 and 7 was found in conventional CD4+ T cells from CD3G-deficient patients, suggesting more self-reactive specificities.

Receptor amplification or capture employed the immunoSEQ multiplex PCR assay. In the multiplex PCR, 52 forward TRBV primers and 13 reverse TRBJ primers were used, and assay-based and computational corrections were applied for amplification bias. What TCRdb holds here is the immuneACCESS table cut down to in-frame rearrangements. Part of the clones is not present; checked against another copy, under half of the missing clones reflect an unresolved V gene, and the others are unexplained. The sample data list around 29,000 clones, and approximately 93% of these were observed just once. 0.85% to 1% of the sample goes to the ten largest clones. What was sequenced was conventional CD4+ T cells sorted from blood. The receptors here all came from a child under 10 years old with CD3G deficiency.

In this sample, this clone turned up a few times. The rearrangement joins TRBV6-1 to TRBJ1-5, with a weak D call TRBD1 (6 bases). Per germline, CDR1 MNHNS and CDR2 SASEGT. Trimming took off 4 bases at V and 7 bases at J, with 11 bases between the two ends. The CDR3 consists of 13 residues. The DNA of the CDR3 is TGTGCCAGCAGTGGGGCCAGGGGACAGCCCCAGCATTTT. Translation: CASSGARGQPQHF.

The chain links TRBV13 to TRBJ2-5, with D perhaps assigned TRBD1 or TRBD2 (5 bases each). Trimming cost V 2 bases and J 4 bases, with 14 bases left between them. CDR1 PRHDT and CDR2 FYEKMQ come from the germline V gene (reference sequence). The length of the CDR3 is 15 residues. Written as DNA, the CDR3 is TGTGCCAGCAGCTTACCGCCAGGGAGTCCAGAGACCCAGTACTTC. It codes for CASSLPPGSPETQYF.

The V call is TRBV5-3, the J call TRBJ1-5, with 11 bases aligning to TRBD1. TRBV5-3 carries the ORF label, with uncertain function. V shed 6 bases, J shed 4 bases, and the junction held 9 bases outside the gene matches. The CDR3 runs to 16 residues. This chain's CDR3 is CARTDYRDRGNQPQHF. The DNA for the CDR3 is TGTGCCAGAACCGATTACCGGGACAGGGGGAATCAGCCCCAGCATTTT.

This sequence joins TRBV28 and TRBJ2-7; the D call may be TRBD1 or TRBD2 (5 bases each). From germline, CDR1 is MDHEN and CDR2 SYDVKM. The CDR3 consists of 15 residues. Trimming cost V 3 bases and J 3 bases, with 15 bases left between them. The chain's CDR3 is CASSFGGVLGYEQYF. CDR3 sequence (DNA): TGTGCCAGCAGTTTTGGGGGAGTCTTGGGCTACGAGCAGTACTTC.

V gene TRBV7-9 combines with J gene TRBJ2-5; a possible D gene is TRBD2 (5 bases). Trimming cost V 5 bases and J 8 bases, with 18 bases left between them. The length of the CDR3 is 14 residues. Germline CDR1 is SEHNR and CDR2 is FQNEAQ (reference sequence). Written as DNA, the CDR3 is TGTGCCAGCAGCCCAGACCTAGCCCGGGATACCCAGTACTTC. Protein sequence: CASSPDLARDTQYF.

The chain joins TRBV6-1 to TRBJ1-5; TRBD1 aligns across 7 bases. The germline V gene has CDR1 MNHNS and CDR2 SASEGT. Germline trimming cut 2 bases from V and 7 bases from J; bases unmatched to any gene: 8. This CDR3 spans 15 amino acids. The CDR3: CASSESAQGRQPQHF. CDR3 DNA sequence: TGTGCCAGCAGTGAATCGGCACAGGGGAGGCAGCCCCAGCATTTT.

This clone was picked up one time. CDR3 in amino acids: CASSKQGPYGYTF. The CDR3 nucleotides read TGTGCCAGCAGTAAACAGGGTCCCTATGGCTACACCTTC. V and J are TRBV6-1 and TRBJ1-2; D possibly corresponds to TRBD1 (6 bases). Trimming took off 5 bases at V and 4 bases at J, with 11 bases between the two ends. Germline V gene data show CDR1 as MNHNS and CDR2 as SASEGT. CDR3 length equals 13 residues.

This clone appeared once. The genes are TRBV28 and TRBJ2-7, with D tentatively TRBD1 (5 bases). The CDR3 totals 14 residues. Germline assignment: CDR1 MDHEN and CDR2 SYDVKM. Trimming removed 2 bases at V and 5 bases at J, with 13 bases between. The CDR3 sequence is CASSLPQGRHEQYF. The CDR3 DNA reads as TGTGCCAGCAGTTTACCCCAGGGTCGTCACGAGCAGTACTTC.

The chain carries TRBV5-1 and TRBJ2-2, with 12 bases aligning to TRBD1. Looked up from germline, CDR1 is SGHRS and CDR2 is YFSETQ. V was pared by 3 bases and J by 6 bases, with 9 bases of the junction left unmatched. The CDR3 is made up of 17 amino acids. The CDR3 spells CASSYPGTGGAAGELFF. CDR3 nucleotides: TGCGCCAGCAGCTACCCCGGGACAGGGGGCGCCGCCGGGGAGCTGTTTTTT. Full variable domain (missing parts from reference TRBV5-1 and TRBJ2-2): KAGVTQTPRYLIKTRGQQVTLSCSPISGHRSVSWYQQTPGQGLQFLFEYFSETQRNKGNFPGRFSGRQFSNSRSEMNVSTLELGDSALYLCASSYPGTGGAAGELFFGEGSRLTVL.

The chain joins TRBV6-1 to TRBJ2-1; no reliable D call. V was pared by 4 bases and J by 5 bases, with 3 bases between. This CDR3 is built from 11 residues. Germline V CDR1 and CDR2: MNHNS, SASEGT. The CDR3 is CASSADNEQFF. In nucleotides, the CDR3 is TGTGCCAGCAGTGCGGACAATGAGCAGTTCTTC.